This note documents a single T cell receptor beta chain sequence. During active infection, Seattle patients enrolled and were then monitored through disease. This entry belongs to a study of blood T cell repertoires in COVID-19. Across the study: Samples came from the United States, Italy and Spain, spanning acute and convalescent COVID-19. Sources were T cells, B-cell-depleted T cells, or PBMCs; the material itself was cDNA or gDNA.

TCRdb keeps only in-frame clones here, not all; method: immunoSEQ multiplex PCR. This table holds 300,000 to 400,000 clones, 86% found once. This sequence originates from a woman in her sixties or seventies with COVID-19, enrolled during active disease. Sequenced sample: peripheral blood.

The CDR3 region is CASSPAGNTIYF. Written as DNA, the CDR3 is TGTGCCAGCAGTCCGGCTGGAAACACCATATATTTT. The chain combines TRBV11-2 with TRBJ1-3; D unresolved. The germline V gene encodes CDR1 SGHAT and CDR2 FQNNGV. The CDR3 is made up of 12 amino acids. V was cut by 6 bases and J by 2 bases, with 5 bases left in between.